Below are 2 T cell receptor beta chains sequenced from a single sample in a study of graft-versus-host responses after intestinal transplantation. The method was immunoSEQ multiplex PCR; TCRdb's version includes in-frame clones alone and lacks a portion of them. This sample has around 33,000 clones, with around 96% found just once. The material sequenced was PBMCs, taken 16 days after intestinal transplant. The receptors shown here come from a human patient who received an intestinal transplant, so some T cells may come from the graft donor.

The J gene is TRBJ2-3, the V gene TRBV7-9; no clear D gene. Germline loops: CDR1 SEHNR, CDR2 FQNEAQ (reference sequence). The CDR3 consists of 12 residues. Trimming removed 5 bases from V and 5 bases from J, with 8 bases in between. The CDR3 coding sequence is TGTGCCAGCAGCAAAGGGATAGATACGCAGTATTTT. Translated, it gives CASSKGIDTQYF. Complete variable domain (other parts from reference TRBV7-9 and TRBJ2-3): DTGVSQNPRHKITKRGQNVTFRCDPISEHNRLYWYRQTLGQGPEFLTYFQNEAQLEKSRLLSDRFSAERPKGSFSTLEIQRTEQGDSAMYLCASSKGIDTQYFGPGTRLTVL.

V and J are TRBV7-9 and TRBJ1-1; TRBD1 might be the D (5 bases). This CDR3 has 15 amino acids. Trimming removed 5 bases from V and 0 bases from J, with 13 bases in between. CDR1 and CDR2 from the germline V gene are SEHNR and FQNEAQ (reference sequence). The CDR3 sequence: CASSTSSQVNTEAFF. Written as DNA, the CDR3 is TGTGCCAGCAGCACATCTTCACAGGTGAACACTGAAGCTTTCTTT.